The source of this T cell receptor (beta chain) is a study of CD8 T cells in ankylosing spondylitis (dated by TCRdb to 2016 to 2017). In the study overall: T cell receptor beta repertoires were profiled in healthy donors and ankylosing spondylitis patients so that disease-linked TCR variants could be found. The full study cohort comprised around 23 ankylosing spondylitis patients and approximately 100 healthy donors. Peripheral blood was sampled, and synovial fluid was additionally collected from ankylosing spondylitis patients.

V was cut back by 8 bases and J by 5 bases, leaving a gap of 8 bases between them. The CDR3 starts with the cysteine, ends with the phenylalanine, and has 11 residues. The read is trimmed to its CDR3 DNA, 33 bases read in frame from base 1. CDR1 KGHDR and CDR2 SFDVKD were looked up in the germline V gene. The sequencer listed for this sample is Illumina HiSeq 2500. TCR beta libraries were prepared by quantitative 5'-RACE with molecular barcodes. For the original study's pipeline: A new computational method based on a probabilistic model of VDJ rearrangement was used to identify disease-linked TCR variants. The public sequencing data were trimmed at Q25 with fastp and processed into clonotypes with MiXCR by TCRdb, which kept only in-frame beta chains. A single entry per CDR3 protein holds the most common genes and DNA from its merged rows. These V and J calls rely on TCRdb rather than the paper's analysis. In this sample the table shows about 540,000 distinct CDR3 sequences, 12% of which occur a single time. Approximately 6.3% of the sample goes to the ten largest clones.

Beyond this particular receptor, the publication reports: A CD8+ phenotype was shown by the disease-linked clones, which were found at relatively low frequencies in peripheral blood. Significant enrichment of the disease-linked clones was reported in matched synovial fluid samples from ankylosing spondylitis patients. Some motif variants were previously reported in synovial fluid and blood of reactive arthritis patients, suggesting common disease-initiation mechanisms. Blood from ankylosing spondylitis patients appeared to be characterized by a TCR beta motif composed of roughly 8 highly homologous amino acid variants.

This clonotype turned up a few times. No cognate antigen has been identified for it. No per-base quality is available; no much larger clone lies one base away. The V and J segments used are TRBV24-1 and TRBJ2-5; matching of 5 bases hints at TRBD1 as the D gene. The material sequenced was blood, either unsorted or a sorted T cell fraction (not recorded which). The source is a male donor with ankylosing spondylitis. The nucleotide sequence is TGTGCCACCACTTCAGGGGAGACCCAGTACTTC. Its translation is CATTSGETQYF.